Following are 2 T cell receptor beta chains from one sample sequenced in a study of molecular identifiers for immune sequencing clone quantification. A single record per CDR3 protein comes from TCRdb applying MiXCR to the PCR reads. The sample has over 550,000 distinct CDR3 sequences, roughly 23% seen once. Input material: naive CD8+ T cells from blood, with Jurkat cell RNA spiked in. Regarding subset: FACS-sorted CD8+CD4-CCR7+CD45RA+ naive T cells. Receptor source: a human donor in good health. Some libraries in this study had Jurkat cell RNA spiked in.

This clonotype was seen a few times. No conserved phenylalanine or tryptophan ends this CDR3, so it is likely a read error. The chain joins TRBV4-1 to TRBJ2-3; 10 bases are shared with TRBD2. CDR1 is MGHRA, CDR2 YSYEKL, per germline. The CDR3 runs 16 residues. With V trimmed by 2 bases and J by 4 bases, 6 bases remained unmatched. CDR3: CASSQNSGGPPDTQYS. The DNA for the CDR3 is TGCGCCAGCAGCCAAAATAGCGGGGGGCCTCCAGATACGCAGTATTCT.

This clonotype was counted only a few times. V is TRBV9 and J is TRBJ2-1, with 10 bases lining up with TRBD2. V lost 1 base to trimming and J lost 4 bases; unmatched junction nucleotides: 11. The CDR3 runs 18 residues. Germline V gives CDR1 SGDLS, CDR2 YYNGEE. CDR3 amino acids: CASSVRPLAGEMYNEQFF. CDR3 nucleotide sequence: TGTGCCAGCAGCGTACGTCCCCTAGCGGGGGAAATGTACAATGAGCAGTTCTTC.